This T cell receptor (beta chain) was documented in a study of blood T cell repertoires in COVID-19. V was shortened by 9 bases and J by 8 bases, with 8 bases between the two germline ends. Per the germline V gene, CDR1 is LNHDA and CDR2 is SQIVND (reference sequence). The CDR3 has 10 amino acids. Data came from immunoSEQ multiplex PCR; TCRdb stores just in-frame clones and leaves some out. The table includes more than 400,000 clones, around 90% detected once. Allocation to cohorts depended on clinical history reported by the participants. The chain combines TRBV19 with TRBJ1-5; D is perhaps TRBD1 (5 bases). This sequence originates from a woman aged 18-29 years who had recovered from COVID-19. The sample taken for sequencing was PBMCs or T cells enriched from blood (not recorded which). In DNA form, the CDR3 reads TGTGCCAGCGGGGGAGAGCCCCAGCATTTT. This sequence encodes CASGGEPQHF.